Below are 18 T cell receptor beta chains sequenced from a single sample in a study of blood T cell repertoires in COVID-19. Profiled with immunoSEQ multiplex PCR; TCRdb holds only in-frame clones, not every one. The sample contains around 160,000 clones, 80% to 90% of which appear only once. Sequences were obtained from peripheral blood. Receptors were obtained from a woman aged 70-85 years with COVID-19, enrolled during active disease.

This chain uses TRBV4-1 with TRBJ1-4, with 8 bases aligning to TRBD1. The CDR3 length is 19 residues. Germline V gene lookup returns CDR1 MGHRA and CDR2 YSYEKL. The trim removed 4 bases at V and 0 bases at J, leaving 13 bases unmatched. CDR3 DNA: TGCGCCAGCAGCCCCCGAGACGGACAGGGAGGACCAACTAATGAAAAACTGTTTTTT. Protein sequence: CASSPRDGQGGPTNEKLFF.

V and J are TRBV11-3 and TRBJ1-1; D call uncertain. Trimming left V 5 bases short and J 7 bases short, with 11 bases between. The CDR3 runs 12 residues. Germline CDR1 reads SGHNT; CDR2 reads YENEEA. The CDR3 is CASSGKEGEAFF. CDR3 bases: TGTGCCAGCAGCGGCAAGGAGGGTGAAGCTTTCTTT.

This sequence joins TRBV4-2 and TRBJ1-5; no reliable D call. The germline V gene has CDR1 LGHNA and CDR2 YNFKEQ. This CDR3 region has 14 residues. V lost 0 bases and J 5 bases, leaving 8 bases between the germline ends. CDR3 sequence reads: CASSQDYKDQPQHF. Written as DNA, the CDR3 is TGTGCCAGCAGCCAAGATTACAAAGATCAGCCCCAGCATTTT.

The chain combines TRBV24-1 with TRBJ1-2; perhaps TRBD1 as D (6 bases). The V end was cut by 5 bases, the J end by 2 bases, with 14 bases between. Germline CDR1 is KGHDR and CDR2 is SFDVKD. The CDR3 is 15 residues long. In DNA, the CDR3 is TGTGCCACCAGTGGGGGGCCCAACTCCAACTATGGCTACACCTTC. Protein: CATSGGPNSNYGYTF.

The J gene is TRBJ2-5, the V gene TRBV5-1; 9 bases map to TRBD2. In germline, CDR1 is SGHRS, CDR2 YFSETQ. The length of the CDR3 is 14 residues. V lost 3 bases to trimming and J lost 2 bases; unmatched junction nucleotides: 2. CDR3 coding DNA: TGCGCCAGCAGCTCGAGCGGGGGGCAAGAGACCCAGTACTTC. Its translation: CASSSSGGQETQYF. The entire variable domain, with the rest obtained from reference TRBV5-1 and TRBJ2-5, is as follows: KAGVTQTPRYLIKTRGQQVTLSCSPISGHRSVSWYQQTPGQGLQFLFEYFSETQRNKGNFPGRFSGRQFSNSRSEMNVSTLELGDSALYLCASSSSGGQETQYFGPGTRLLVL.

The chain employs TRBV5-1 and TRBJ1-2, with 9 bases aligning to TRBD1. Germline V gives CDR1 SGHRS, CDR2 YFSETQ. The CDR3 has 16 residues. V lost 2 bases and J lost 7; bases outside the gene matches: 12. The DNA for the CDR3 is TGCGCCAGCAGCTTTGTAACGGACAGGGGTTACGGTGGCTACACCTTC. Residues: CASSFVTDRGYGGYTF.

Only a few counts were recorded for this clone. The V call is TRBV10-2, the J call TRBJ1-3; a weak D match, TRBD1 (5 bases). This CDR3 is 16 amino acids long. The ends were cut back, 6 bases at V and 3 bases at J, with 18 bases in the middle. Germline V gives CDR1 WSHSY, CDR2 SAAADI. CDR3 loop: CASSLNRNLGGNTIYF. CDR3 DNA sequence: TGCGCCAGCAGCCTAAACAGGAACTTAGGTGGAAACACCATATATTTT.

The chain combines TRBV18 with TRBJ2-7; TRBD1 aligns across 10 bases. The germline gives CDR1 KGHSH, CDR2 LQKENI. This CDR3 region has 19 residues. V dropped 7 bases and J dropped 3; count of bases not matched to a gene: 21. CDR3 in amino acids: CASLSSPGQGRPWGYEQYF. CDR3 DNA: TGTGCCAGCTTATCCTCTCCGGGACAGGGGCGTCCGTGGGGCTACGAGCAGTACTTC.

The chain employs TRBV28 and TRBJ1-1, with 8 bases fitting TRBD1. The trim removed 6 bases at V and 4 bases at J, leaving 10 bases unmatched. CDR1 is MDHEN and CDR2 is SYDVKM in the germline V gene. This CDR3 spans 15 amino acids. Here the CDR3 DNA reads TGTGCCAGCAGAGAGACAGGGGTATCTAGCACTGAAGCTTTCTTT. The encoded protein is CASRETGVSSTEAFF.

CDR3 loop: CASRGSGGSYNEQFF. The CDR3 DNA follows: TGTGCCAGCAGGGGTTCGGGGGGTTCCTACAATGAGCAGTTCTTC. The V call is TRBV6-5, the J call TRBJ2-1; TRBD2 matches 7 bases. The length of the CDR3 is 15 residues. V lost 6 bases and J lost 1; bases outside the gene matches: 6. CDR1 and CDR2 from the germline V gene are MNHEY and SVGAGI.

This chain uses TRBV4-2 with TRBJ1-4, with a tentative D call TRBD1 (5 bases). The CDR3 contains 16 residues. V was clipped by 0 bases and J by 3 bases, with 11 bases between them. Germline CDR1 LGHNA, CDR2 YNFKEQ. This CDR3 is CASSQEGGGSNEKLFF. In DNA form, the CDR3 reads TGTGCCAGCAGCCAAGAGGGGGGAGGGTCTAATGAAAAACTGTTTTTT.

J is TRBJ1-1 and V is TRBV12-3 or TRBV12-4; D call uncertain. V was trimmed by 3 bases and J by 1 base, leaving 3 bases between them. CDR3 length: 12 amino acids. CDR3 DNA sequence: TGTGCCAGCAGTTTTAAGAACACTGAAGCTTTCTTT. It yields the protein CASSFKNTEAFF.

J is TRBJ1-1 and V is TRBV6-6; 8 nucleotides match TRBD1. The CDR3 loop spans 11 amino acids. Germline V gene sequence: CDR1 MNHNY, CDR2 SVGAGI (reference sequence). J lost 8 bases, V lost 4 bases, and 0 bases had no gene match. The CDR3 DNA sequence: TGTGCCAGCAGTTGGACAGGGGAAGCTTTCTTT. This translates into CASSWTGEAFF.

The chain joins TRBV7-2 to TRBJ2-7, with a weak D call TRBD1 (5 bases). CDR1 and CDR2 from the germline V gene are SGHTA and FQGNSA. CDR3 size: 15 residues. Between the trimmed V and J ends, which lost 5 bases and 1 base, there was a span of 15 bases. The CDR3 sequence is CASSTYQGGSYEQYF. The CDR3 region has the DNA TGTGCCAGCAGCACCTACCAGGGTGGGTCCTACGAGCAGTACTTC.

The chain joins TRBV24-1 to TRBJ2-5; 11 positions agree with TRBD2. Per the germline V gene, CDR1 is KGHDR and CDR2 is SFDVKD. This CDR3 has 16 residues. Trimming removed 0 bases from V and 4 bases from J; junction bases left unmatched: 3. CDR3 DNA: TGTGCCACCAGTGATTTGACTAGCGGGGGATTAGAGACCCAGTACTTC. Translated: CATSDLTSGGLETQYF.

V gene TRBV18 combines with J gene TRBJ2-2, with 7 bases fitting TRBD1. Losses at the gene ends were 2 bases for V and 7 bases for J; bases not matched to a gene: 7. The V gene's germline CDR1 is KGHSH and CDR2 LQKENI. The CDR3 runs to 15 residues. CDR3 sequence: CASSPGRQGHGELFF. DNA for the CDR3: TGTGCCAGCTCACCAGGGCGACAGGGTCACGGGGAGCTGTTTTTT.

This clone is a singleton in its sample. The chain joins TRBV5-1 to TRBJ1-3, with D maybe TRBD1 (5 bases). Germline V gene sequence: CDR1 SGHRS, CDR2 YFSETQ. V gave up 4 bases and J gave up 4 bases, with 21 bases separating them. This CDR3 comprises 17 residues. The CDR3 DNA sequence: TGCGCCAGCAGCCCCACCACCTTGGGACTTCAGGGAAACACCATATATTTT. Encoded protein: CASSPTTLGLQGNTIYF.

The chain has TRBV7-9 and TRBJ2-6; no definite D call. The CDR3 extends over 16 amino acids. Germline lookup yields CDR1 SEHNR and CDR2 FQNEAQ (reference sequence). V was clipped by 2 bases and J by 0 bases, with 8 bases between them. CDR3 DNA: TGTGCCAGCAGCTTACTTCAGTCCTCTGGGGCCAACGTCCTGACTTTC. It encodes CASSLLQSSGANVLTF.